A single sample gave rise to the 9 T cell receptor beta chains below, sequenced in a study of blood T cell repertoires in COVID-19. Sequencing used immunoSEQ multiplex PCR; TCRdb keeps in-frame clones, though not all of them. The top ten clones hold about 8.6% of a sample with some 160,000 clones, around 80% of them seen once. Sequencing input: PBMCs or T cells enriched from blood (not recorded which). These receptors were obtained from a woman between 50 and 59 years old who had recovered from COVID-19.

The chain employs TRBV9 and TRBJ2-5; 7 bases map to TRBD2. The ends lost 0 bases at V and 1 base at J; junction bases unmatched: 3. Germline V gene data show CDR1 as SGDLS and CDR2 as YYNGEE. This CDR3 comprises 15 residues. CDR3 in amino acids: CASSVGAGPQETQYF. CDR3 nucleotide sequence: TGTGCCAGCAGCGTAGGAGCGGGGCCCCAAGAGACCCAGTACTTC.

This clone was seen a handful of times. V is TRBV6-5 and J is TRBJ1-2, with 9 bases identical to TRBD1. V trimming: 6 bases; J trimming: 4 bases; junction bases outside the gene matches: 6. The CDR3 consists of 14 residues. CDR1 MNHEY and CDR2 SVGAGI come from the germline V gene. The chain's CDR3 is CASRWGTGIYGYTF. The DNA of the CDR3 is TGTGCCAGCAGATGGGGGACAGGGATCTATGGCTACACCTTC.

V and J are TRBV7-9 and TRBJ2-4, with 10 positions matching TRBD1. Germline values: CDR1 SEHNR, CDR2 FQNEAQ (reference sequence). V shed 4 bases and J 6 bases; nucleotides not matched to a gene: 12. The CDR3 has 17 amino acids. CDR3 DNA sequence: TGTGCCAGCAGCTGGATGACAGGGGGCGCCGGGGGAAACATTCAGTACTTC. This gives the protein CASSWMTGGAGGNIQYF.

The rearrangement joins TRBV7-9 to TRBJ1-1, with TRBD1 as a possible D gene (5 bases). Germline V lookup: CDR1 SEHNR, CDR2 FQNEAQ (reference sequence). The CDR3 runs 15 residues. Trimming removed 6 bases from V and 3 bases from J, with 17 bases in between. The chain's CDR3 is CASSPGGGRYTEAFF. The DNA of the CDR3 is TGTGCCAGCAGTCCGGGCGGGGGACGATACACTGAAGCTTTCTTT.

The chain recombines TRBV9 with TRBJ1-1, with D unclear. Germline V gene data show CDR1 as SGDLS and CDR2 as YYNGEE. The CDR3 consists of 13 residues. V was clipped by 3 bases and J by 11 bases, with 17 bases between them. The CDR3 nucleotides read TGTGCCAGCAGCGCCGCGGTTGGCGAGAAGGCTTTCTTT. Its protein is CASSAAVGEKAFF. The full variable domain, in which reference TRBV9 and TRBJ1-1 provide the parts outside the CDR3, is DSGVTQTPKHLITATGQRVTLRCSPRSGDLSVYWYQQSLDQGLQFLIQYYNGEERAKGNILERFSAQQFPDLHSELNLSSLELGDSALYFCASSAAVGEKAFFGQGTRLTVV.

The V gene is TRBV29-1, the J gene TRBJ2-7; the D gene is possibly TRBD1 (5 bases). Germline V lookup: CDR1 SQVTM, CDR2 ANQGSEA. V was cut by 7 bases and J by 3 bases, with 13 bases left in between. This CDR3 comprises 12 residues. In DNA form, the CDR3 reads TGCAGCGGCGGAACAGGACGCTACGAGCAGTACTTC. It encodes CSGGTGRYEQYF.

J is TRBJ2-6 and V is TRBV19; no definite D call. Per germline, CDR1 LNHDA and CDR2 SQIVND (reference sequence). V dropped 11 bases and J dropped 4 bases, with 12 bases sitting between them. The CDR3 consists of 13 residues. As DNA, the CDR3 is TGTGCCGCCAGAGTAGCCGGGGCCAACGTCCTGACTTTC. This encodes CAARVAGANVLTF.

The CDR3 DNA reads TGTGCCATTGACGATGGGGCAACTGAAGCTTTCTTT. Translation gives CAIDDGATEAFF. The gene calls are TRBV10-3 and TRBJ1-1, with TRBD1 as a possible D gene (5 bases). Germline assignment: CDR1 ENHRY and CDR2 SYGVKD. The V and J ends lost 9 bases and 5 bases respectively, with 13 bases between them. The CDR3 covers 12 residues.

The gene calls are TRBV19 and TRBJ1-5; D is perhaps TRBD1 (6 bases). The CDR3 extends over 16 amino acids. Germline V lookup: CDR1 LNHDA, CDR2 SQIVND (reference sequence). Trimming pared 1 base from V and 2 bases from J, leaving 12 bases between. The CDR3 bases are TGTGCCAGTAGTATAGCGGGCAGGGGTGGCAATCAGCCCCAGCATTTT. Residues: CASSIAGRGGNQPQHF.